In this sample, the clone carrying this TCR beta chain turned up a few times. No antigen is known for it. Reverse transcription of all isolated RNA meant that expressed TCRB transcripts were sequenced. Profiling relied on immunoSEQ multiplex PCR, and the TCRdb table lists in-frame clones only, not all of them. The sample carries 150,000 to 200,000 clones, approximately 8.7% recorded once. The record originates from a study of beta chain features in type 1 diabetes. Notes on the study in general: Significant though moderate, a shortening of TCRB CDR3s appeared in all four CD4+ subsets of Type 1 diabetes patients. Reduced insertions and increased deletions marked VDJ junctions in type 1 diabetes patients.

By way of CD45RO/CCR7/CD25/CD127/CD95/CD27, the CD4+ regulatory, stem cell-like memory, central memory and naive cells were sorted. CDR1 and CDR2 from the germline V gene are KGHSH and LQKENI. Trimming took off 2 bases at V and 4 bases at J, with 14 bases between the two ends. The CDR3 loop spans 15 amino acids. J is TRBJ1-1 and V is TRBV18; D possibly corresponds to TRBD1 (5 bases). The specimen was central memory CD4+ T cells from blood. This receptor was taken from a woman younger than 45 with type 1 diabetes. CDR3 sequence reads: CASSPEGPGGTEAFF. For the CDR3, the DNA is TGTGCCAGCTCACCAGAGGGACCGGGGGGCACTGAAGCTTTCTTT.